The rows below give T cell receptor beta chains drawn from one sample of a study of neoadjuvant anti-PD-1 for oral cavity cancer. Profiling relied on immunoSEQ multiplex PCR, and the TCRdb table lists in-frame clones only, not all of them. The table includes some 33,000 clones, 80% to 90% detected once. The sample here was PBMCs, taken before nivolumab (anti-PD-1) treatment. The receptors come from a person aged 40-85 years with oral cavity squamous cell carcinoma. Both conserved end residues are part of each CDR3. The D gene is left open where the match is weak. Expanded clones are given a class, and other clones once, few, many or no size at all.

TRBJ1-1 | few | TRBV13 | NA | CASSLPTQGLEAFF | TGTGCCAGCAGCTTACCCACGCAGGGCCTTGAAGCTTTCTTT
TRBJ2-1 | NA | TRBV5-6 | TRBD1 | CASSLSKGGRDEQFF | TGTGCCAGCAGCTTAAGTAAAGGGGGCAGGGATGAGCAGTTCTTC
TRBJ2-2 | NA | TRBV11-3 | TRBD1 | CASSADRVAGELFF | TGTGCCAGCAGCGCCGACAGGGTGGCCGGGGAGCTGTTTTTT
TRBJ2-7 | NA | TRBV9 | NA | CASSVIPTSGEQYF | TGTGCCAGCAGCGTCATACCAACCTCGGGGGAGCAGTACTTC
TRBJ2-1 | NA | TRBV2 | NA | CASSEKSRTYNEQFF | TGTGCCAGCAGTGAGAAAAGCAGGACCTACAATGAGCAGTTCTTC
TRBJ2-3 | NA | TRBV9 | NA | CASSGDGAHTDTQYF | TGTGCCAGCAGCGGTGACGGGGCGCACACAGATACGCAGTATTTT
TRBJ1-2 | few | TRBV9 | TRBD1 | CASSVGGQGIFYGYTF | TGTGCCAGCAGCGTAGGGGGACAGGGGATTTTCTATGGCTACACCTTC
TRBJ1-2 | NA | TRBV11-2 | NA | CASSLTTLAGVGYTF | TGTGCCAGCAGCTTAACCACACTCGCAGGGGTTGGCTACACCTTC
TRBJ1-2 | medium-sized | TRBV29-1 | NA | CSVEVSQGSGGYTF | TGCAGCGTTGAAGTCTCACAGGGATCGGGTGGCTACACCTTC
TRBJ1-1 | NA | TRBV29-1 | NA | CSAEVGGNTEAFF | TGCAGCGCCGAAGTGGGGGGGAACACTGAAGCTTTCTTT
TRBJ2-1 | NA | TRBV4-1 | TRBD1 | CASSPSPGTGTYNEQFF | TGCGCCAGCAGCCCCTCCCCCGGGACAGGGACCTACAATGAGCAGTTCTTC
TRBJ1-2 | NA | TRBV28 | NA | CASSHDRSRTNYGYTF | TGTGCCAGCAGTCACGACAGGTCCCGAACAAACTATGGCTACACCTTC
TRBJ1-1 | once | TRBV6-1 | TRBD1 | CASSGTGEGNTEAFF | TGTGCCAGCAGTGGGACAGGCGAGGGGAACACTGAAGCTTTCTTT
TRBJ2-2 | NA | TRBV19 | TRBD1 | CASSFVPPTPGTGGPGELFF | TGTGCCAGTAGTTTTGTCCCCCCCACTCCCGGGACAGGGGGACCCGGGGAGCTGTTTTTT
TRBJ2-5 | NA | TRBV6-5 | NA | CASSFGETQYF | TGTGCCAGCAGTTTCGGAGAGACCCAGTACTTC
TRBJ1-3 | NA | TRBV9 | TRBD1 | CASSAKGASDSGNTIYF | TGTGCCAGCAGCGCAAAGGGGGCCTCCGACTCTGGAAACACCATATATTTT
TRBJ2-7 | medium-sized | TRBV7-9 | NA | CASSLAGRASEQYF | TGTGCCAGCAGCTTAGCTGGTAGGGCGAGCGAGCAGTACTTC
TRBJ2-2 | NA | TRBV6-6 | NA | CASSYTAGELFF | TGTGCCAGCAGTTACACGGCCGGGGAGCTGTTTTTT
TRBJ2-7 | NA | TRBV2 | NA | CASRTSTGREQYF | TGTGCCAGCAGGACCTCGACAGGGAGGGAGCAGTACTTC
TRBJ2-1 | few | TRBV7-2 | NA | CASSLMINLPEQFF | TGTGCCAGCAGCTTAATGATAAACTTGCCAGAGCAGTTCTTC
TRBJ1-5 | NA | TRBV7-2 | NA | CASSAGQPGQPQHF | TGTGCCAGCAGCGCAGGACAACCCGGGCAGCCCCAGCATTTT
TRBJ2-7 | NA | TRBV10-3 | NA | CAIRLTGYPYEQYF | TGTGCCATCAGATTAACTGGGTATCCCTACGAGCAGTACTTC
TRBJ2-7 | NA | TRBV6-6 | TRBD1 | CASSQTGSAYEQYF | TGTGCCAGCAGTCAGACAGGGTCCGCCTACGAGCAGTACTTC
TRBJ2-2 | NA | TRBV7-9 | NA | CASSFSLANTGELFF | TGTGCCAGCAGCTTCTCTCTCGCGAACACCGGGGAGCTGTTTTTT
TRBJ1-2 | medium-sized | TRBV6-1 | TRBD1 | CASREQTGGVYGYTF | TGTGCCAGCAGGGAACAGACAGGGGGCGTCTATGGCTACACCTTC
TRBJ1-5 | NA | TRBV4-1 | NA | CASSQAGSNQPQHF | TGCGCCAGCAGCCAAGCAGGTAGCAATCAGCCCCAGCATTTT
TRBJ1-5 | NA | TRBV7-2 | NA | CASSLDRFNQPQHF | TGTGCCAGCAGCTTAGACAGATTCAATCAGCCCCAGCATTTT
TRBJ1-3 | NA | TRBV19 | NA | CASRGGNYLSNTIYF | TGTGCCAGTAGGGGGGGTAACTACCTCTCAAACACCATATATTTT
TRBJ1-6 | NA | TRBV7-2 | NA | CASSLAGAVSSYNSPLHF | TGTGCCAGCAGCTTAGCCGGCGCGGTCAGCTCCTATAATTCACCCCTCCACTTT
TRBJ1-1 | NA | TRBV4-1 | NA | CASSHYLHGMNTEAFF | TGCGCCAGCAGCCACTACCTCCACGGAATGAACACTGAAGCTTTCTTT
TRBJ1-3 | NA | TRBV11-2 | NA | CASTNYESGNTIYF | TGTGCCAGCACCAATTACGAGTCTGGAAACACCATATATTTT
TRBJ1-1 | NA | TRBV7-9 | NA | CASSSTLRDTEAFF | TGTGCCAGCAGCTCGACATTAAGGGACACTGAAGCTTTCTTT
TRBJ2-1 | NA | TRBV11-2 | TRBD1 | CASSFVQGNEQFF | TGTGCCAGCAGCTTCGTACAGGGGAATGAGCAGTTCTTC
TRBJ2-5 | NA | TRBV10-2 | TRBD2 | CASSLAGGSSGTQYF | TGCGCCAGCTCGCTAGCGGGGGGATCCTCCGGGACCCAGTACTTC
TRBJ2-4 | once | TRBV11-2 | NA | CASSLDLIIGRRAKNIQYF | TGTGCCAGCAGCTTAGATCTTATTATTGGCCGTAGAGCCAAAAACATTCAGTACTTC
TRBJ2-1 | NA | TRBV6-5 | NA | CASSYGEGGEQFF | TGTGCCAGCAGTTACGGAGAGGGCGGTGAGCAGTTCTTC
TRBJ2-7 | NA | TRBV9 | NA | CASSVGPSYEQYF | TGTGCCAGCAGCGTAGGACCCTCCTACGAGCAGTACTTC
TRBJ1-6 | NA | TRBV14 | NA | CASSQSRGYNSPLHF | TGTGCCAGCAGCCAATCCCGGGGGTATAATTCACCCCTCCACTTT
TRBJ2-7 | NA | TRBV2 | TRBD2 | CASSRLAGVTYEQYF | TGTGCCAGCAGTCGCCTAGCGGGGGTGACCTACGAGCAGTACTTC
TRBJ2-3 | few | TRBV5-1 | NA | CASNFGDTDTQYF | TGCGCCAGCAATTTCGGGGACACAGATACGCAGTATTTT
TRBJ2-5 | NA | TRBV19 | NA | CASSIQSSAETQYF | TGTGCCAGTAGTATTCAATCTAGCGCCGAGACCCAGTACTTC
TRBJ2-7 | NA | TRBV7-6 | NA | CASSFGQTYEQYF | TGTGCCAGCAGCTTCGGACAGACCTACGAGCAGTACTTC
TRBJ1-1 | NA | TRBV6-5 | NA | CASSSADKRAFF | TGTGCCAGCAGTTCCGCGGACAAACGCGCTTTCTTT
TRBJ1-5 | NA | TRBV28 | NA | CASRTTGGDQPQHF | TGTGCCAGCAGGACTACAGGAGGAGATCAGCCCCAGCATTTT
TRBJ2-7 | NA | TRBV5-4 | TRBD2 | CASSPAGDGEQYF | TGTGCCAGCAGCCCGGCGGGGGACGGCGAGCAGTACTTC
TRBJ1-1 | few | TRBV5-1 | TRBD1 | CASSPLGQGVTEAFF | TGCGCCAGCAGTCCCCTGGGACAGGGGGTCACTGAAGCTTTCTTT
TRBJ1-2 | few | TRBV19 | NA | CASSPLARMDYGYTF | TGTGCCAGTAGCCCCTTGGCACGGATGGACTATGGCTACACCTTC
TRBJ2-7 | NA | TRBV15 | NA | CATSRDRGRAYEQYF | TGTGCCACCAGCAGAGACAGAGGCAGGGCGTACGAGCAGTACTTC
TRBJ1-2 | NA | TRBV2 | NA | CASSYTTEAETF | TGTGCCAGCAGTTATACGACGGAGGCTGAAACCTTC
TRBJ2-2 | NA | TRBV11-3 | TRBD2 | CASSPGLDTGELFF | TGTGCCAGCAGCCCAGGACTAGACACCGGGGAGCTGTTTTTT
TRBJ2-1 | NA | TRBV5-1 | NA | CASSFAQDRTNEQFF | TGCGCCAGCAGCTTCGCTCAAGACAGGACCAATGAGCAGTTCTTC
TRBJ2-2 | once | TRBV11-2 | NA | CASSLFLISVDTGELFF | TGTGCCAGCAGCTTATTCCTCATTTCTGTCGACACCGGGGAGCTGTTTTTT
TRBJ1-4 | NA | TRBV14 | NA | CASSHTRADEKLFF | TGTGCCAGCAGCCACACGAGGGCGGATGAAAAACTGTTTTTT